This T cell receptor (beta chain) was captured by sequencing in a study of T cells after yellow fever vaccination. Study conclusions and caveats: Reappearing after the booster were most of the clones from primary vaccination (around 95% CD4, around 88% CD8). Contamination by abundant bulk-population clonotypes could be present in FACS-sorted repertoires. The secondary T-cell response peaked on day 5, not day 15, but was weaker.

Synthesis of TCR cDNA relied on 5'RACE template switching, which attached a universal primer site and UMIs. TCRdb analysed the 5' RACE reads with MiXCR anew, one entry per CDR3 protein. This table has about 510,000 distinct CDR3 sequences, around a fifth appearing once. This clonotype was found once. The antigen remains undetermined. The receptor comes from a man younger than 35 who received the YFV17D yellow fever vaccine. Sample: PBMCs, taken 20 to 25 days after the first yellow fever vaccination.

The CDR3 reads CATSGQGLGYGYTF. Here the CDR3 DNA reads TGTGCCACCAGCGGACAGGGGTTAGGCTATGGCTACACCTTC. This sequence joins TRBV15 and TRBJ1-2, with 9 bases identical to TRBD1. The CDR3 loop spans 14 amino acids. With 5 bases clipped from V and 4 bases from J, the junction kept 5 bases outside the gene matches. From germline, CDR1 is LNHNV and CDR2 YYDKDF (reference sequence).